A selection of T cell receptor beta chains follows, all from one sample in a study of T cell responses to AZD1222 COVID-19 vaccine. The method was immunoSEQ multiplex PCR; TCRdb's version includes in-frame clones alone and lacks a portion of them. This table holds about 180,000 clones, approximately 94% found once. Sequences were derived from peripheral blood, sampled on day 0 of AZD1222 vaccination. Receptors originate from an adult in good health. Both conserved end residues are trimmed from each CDR3.

v_call cdr3_aa
TRBV29-1 SAGDGYT
TRBV5-1 ASSYGLGYEQY
TRBV12-3/TRBV12-4 ASSLGVSYEQY
TRBV6-5 ASSSPGQGDYGYT
TRBV7-9 ASSLSSSYNEQF
TRBV5-1 ASRDSGSHEQF
TRBV6-1 ASSEAWWLRARSNQPQH
TRBV7-2 ASSQQTGNTEAF
TRBV10-3 AISGALAYEQY
TRBV19 ASSILLAGVDEQF
TRBV29-1 SVEDREALFNYGYT
TRBV19 ASLGQGYNEQF
TRBV7-8 ASSRGLADSTDTQY
TRBV25-1 ASSRLTGNEQY
TRBV5-6 ASSAWTDGYT
TRBV19 ASTLGTNQPQH
TRBV5-1 ASSAVLAGQETQY
TRBV6-5 ASTHAGTSGHQF
TRBV10-3 AISPRETDGELF
TRBV27 ASRTSGSYNEQF
TRBV5-4 ASSLGDSPYEQY
TRBV19 ASSIASGRYNEQF
TRBV27 ASSPTTSGRDYEQY
TRBV3-1/TRBV3-2 ASSQPGFGEKLF
TRBV5-6 ASSLSGRGTEAF
TRBV5-1 ASSTGTSGAYEQY
TRBV21-1 ASSNKGYGQPQH
TRBV29-1 SVIFGQGVIYGYT
TRBV3-1/TRBV3-2 ASSQGPSGNTGELF
TRBV5-1 ASSITGEVNIQY
TRBV5-1 ASTPVGGETQY
TRBV6-5 ASTSGGTEAF
TRBV14 ASSPLGGIYGYT
TRBV5-6 ASSPLQGASTEAF
TRBV19 ASLPGPGNTIY
TRBV7-9 ASSLGGADSTEAF